This T cell receptor (beta chain) was recovered during a study of PD-1 blockade in classical Hodgkin lymphoma. Study overall: Nivolumab 3 mg/kg was given intravenously every 2 weeks.

Study conclusions and caveats: Lower baseline TCR diversity marked trial partial responders and progressors. Compared with baseline, CD4+ but not CD8+ TCR diversity had risen significantly by C4D1.

Clones were read by immunoSEQ multiplex PCR, and TCRdb kept only the in-frame ones, dropping some. The sample lists more than 8,000 clones, around 84% occurring once. The time point here: cycle 4 day 1 (C4D1), after 5 to 7 weeks of nivolumab. Exposure to brentuximab vedotin varied, and each patient had relapsed following autologous stem cell transplantation. CD8+ T cells were isolated from thawed PBMCs by magnetic negative selection. Germline values: CDR1 GTSNPN, CDR2 SVGIG (reference sequence). The trim removed 5 bases at V and 4 bases at J, leaving 8 bases unmatched. The CDR3 spans 13 residues. Points on this clone: The antigen remains unidentified.

V and J are TRBV30 and TRBJ2-7, with 7 bases aligning to TRBD1. The clonotype was recovered from a human donor with classical Hodgkin lymphoma. Sequencing was performed on CD8+ T cells from blood, taken before the fourth cycle of nivolumab. For the CDR3, the DNA is TGTGCCTGGGGGACAGTGGGAACTTACGAGCAGTACTTC. This encodes CAWGTVGTYEQYF.